This is a list of T cell receptor beta chains from one sample in a study of CD8 T cells in ankylosing spondylitis. TCRdb processed the 5' RACE reads anew with MiXCR; each CDR3 protein has one entry. Of 200,000 to 250,000 distinct CDR3 sequences listed, 20% to 30% are singletons. Input material: blood, either unsorted or a sorted T cell fraction (not recorded which). All receptors come from a male donor with ankylosing spondylitis or in good health (not recorded which). Both conserved end residues are part of each CDR3. A D gene is named only where the DNA matches it firmly. The size entry is marked missing in some rows and otherwise reads once, few, many or a size class.

j_call d_call clone_size v_call cdr3_nt cdr3_aa
TRBJ1-3 . many TRBV20-1 TGCAGTCTCCCAGGGCAACCTGGAAACACCATATATTTT CSLPGQPGNTIYF
TRBJ1-1 . . TRBV29-1 TGCAGCGCTGGACAGTCGCTGAACACTGAAGCTTTCTTT CSAGQSLNTEAFF
TRBJ2-4 TRBD2 few TRBV20-1 TGCAGTGCTAGCCTAGCGGGGGGGAGGAACATTCAGTACTTC CSASLAGGRNIQYF
TRBJ2-2 TRBD2 many TRBV7-2 TGTGCCAGCAGCTTAGTGCCGGGACTAGTCGCGAACACCGGGGAGCTGTTTTTT CASSLVPGLVANTGELFF
TRBJ2-7 TRBD2 . TRBV20-1 TGCAGTGCTAGCGCGGGAGGAGCCGCCGAGCAGTACTTC CSASAGGAAEQYF
TRBJ1-5 . many TRBV12-3/TRBV12-4 TGTGCCAGCAGGCGGGGAGATCAGCCCCAGCATTTT CASRRGDQPQHF
TRBJ2-7 . . TRBV6-1 TGTGCCAGCAGACCGCCAGCCGCGGGACGCTCCTACGAGCAGTACTTC CASRPPAAGRSYEQYF
TRBJ2-1 . few TRBV29-1 TGCAGCGTGAAGTCCAGTACCATCCTCAATGAGCAGTTCTTC CSVKSSTILNEQFF
TRBJ1-5 . . TRBV20-1 TGCAGTGCCCGGATCAGGGGAGATAATAGCAATCAGCCCCAGCATTTT CSARIRGDNSNQPQHF
TRBJ1-6 . many TRBV12-3/TRBV12-4 TGTGCCAGCAAACGGCGGGACGATTCACCCCTCCACTTT CASKRRDDSPLHF
TRBJ2-7 TRBD2 . TRBV29-1 TGCAGCGTTGTTGTGCGGGAGATGGGTAGTTTCTACGAGCAGTACTTC CSVVVREMGSFYEQYF
TRBJ2-7 . . TRBV12-3/TRBV12-4 TGTGCCAGCAGGCCTACGGGCGACTACGAGCAGTACTTC CASRPTGDYEQYF
TRBJ1-1 . many TRBV7-6 TGTGCCAGCAGCCCAGGGTGGAACACTGAAGCTTTCTTT CASSPGWNTEAFF
TRBJ1-1 . . TRBV20-1 TGCAGTGGGTATGACACCATGAACACTGAAGCTTTCTTT CSGYDTMNTEAFF
TRBJ2-4 TRBD2 . TRBV7-2 TGTGCCAGCAGCCCAGGGACTAGCCAAAACATTCAGTACTTC CASSPGTSQNIQYF
TRBJ1-4 TRBD1 few TRBV6-5 TGTGCCAGCAGTTCGACAGGGAAACTGTTTTTT CASSSTGKLFF
TRBJ2-5 . many TRBV20-1 TGCAGTGCTAGGGGCCTACGGGCCCGCGGTGAGACCCAGTACTTC CSARGLRARGETQYF
TRBJ2-2 . . TRBV10-3 TGTGCCATCAGTGAGCGAGATCTCGGGGAGCTGTTTTTT CAISERDLGELFF
TRBJ1-2 . . TRBV25-1 TGTGCCAGCAGTCCCCAGGGAGGGAGGAACTATGGCTACACCTTC CASSPQGGRNYGYTF
TRBJ2-2 TRBD1 many TRBV29-1 TGCAGCGTACGGACAGGGGGCACCGGGGAGCTGTTTTTT CSVRTGGTGELFF
TRBJ2-5 TRBD2 few TRBV29-1 TGCAGCGTTGTAGCGGGATGGCAAGAGACCCAGTACTTC CSVVAGWQETQYF
TRBJ1-5 . once TRBV6-1 TGTGCCAGCAGTGAACCGGCCATCATAGCCCATTTT CASSEPAIIAHF
TRBJ2-5 TRBD1 . TRBV15 TGTGCCACCAGCAGAGGGGACAGCCAAGAGACCCAGTACTTC CATSRGDSQETQYF
TRBJ1-5 TRBD1 . TRBV12-3/TRBV12-4 TGTGCCAGCAGCCGGACAGGGACCAATCAGCCCCAGCATTTT CASSRTGTNQPQHF
TRBJ2-1 . many TRBV3-1 TGTGCCAGCAGCCAAGATTCATCTCGGTACGGGAGCTCCTACAATGAGCAGTTCTTC CASSQDSSRYGSSYNEQFF
TRBJ2-2 TRBD1 . TRBV20-1 TGCAGTGCTAGAGCTGGGACAGGGATCCCCGGGGAGCTGTTTTTT CSARAGTGIPGELFF
TRBJ1-2 . few TRBV6-5 TGTGCCAGCAGCCTGCCAGGGTATGGCTACACCTTC CASSLPGYGYTF
TRBJ1-6 TRBD1 many TRBV18 TGTGCCAGCTCACCACCAGGCGGGACAGGGGGCAGATCACCCCTCCACTTT CASSPPGGTGGRSPLHF
TRBJ2-4 . many TRBV11-2 TGTGCCAGCAGCTTGGGAGGCCAGAGTCGGCTGGGCCTAGCCAAAAACATTCAGTACTTC CASSLGGQSRLGLAKNIQYF
TRBJ2-3 TRBD2 many TRBV9 TGTGCCAGCAGCGTAGCGGGGGGGAGGACAGATACGCAGTATTTT CASSVAGGRTDTQYF
TRBJ2-2 TRBD1 many TRBV29-1 TGCAGCGTTGACAGGGGGCCCGGGGAGCTGTTTTTT CSVDRGPGELFF
TRBJ2-1 . . TRBV20-1 TGCAGTGCTAGAGATTTTGGGGGACCTTACAATGAGCAGTTCTTC CSARDFGGPYNEQFF
TRBJ2-3 . few TRBV20-1 TGCAGTGCTAGTGACGGCGTCGCAGATACGCAGTATTTT CSASDGVADTQYF
TRBJ2-7 TRBD1 . TRBV20-1 TGCAGTGCTTCCGGGACAGGGAAAGGCGAGCAGTACTTC CSASGTGKGEQYF
TRBJ2-7 . . TRBV7-2 TGTGCCAGCAGCTTAGCACCCCTGGGGTACGAGCAGTACTTC CASSLAPLGYEQYF
TRBJ2-1 TRBD2 many TRBV5-1 TGCGCCAGCAGTATTACCTGGGGGACTAGCGCCGACAATGAGCAGTTCTTC CASSITWGTSADNEQFF
TRBJ2-6 TRBD2 . TRBV7-2 TGTGCCAGCAAAGCGGGAGGGCCTGGGGCCAACGTCCTGACTTTC CASKAGGPGANVLTF
TRBJ2-1 TRBD2 few TRBV7-2 TGTGCCAGCAGCTTAGCGCACGGCGGGAGGGTAGGGAATGAGCAGTTCTTC CASSLAHGGRVGNEQFF
TRBJ2-2 TRBD2 . TRBV6-6 TGTGCCACCTCGGGAGGGGCGTTCGGGGAGCTGTTTTTT CATSGGAFGELFF
TRBJ1-1 . . TRBV3-1 TGTGCCAGCAGCCAAGCCTCGGGAGTGAACACTGAAGCTTTCTTT CASSQASGVNTEAFF
TRBJ1-1 . . TRBV29-1 TGCAGCGTTGAAGTAGTGAACACTGAAGCTTTCTTT CSVEVVNTEAFF
TRBJ2-1 . . TRBV20-1 TGCAGTGCTAGAGTAACCCGGGGCTCCTACAATGAGCAGTTCTTC CSARVTRGSYNEQFF
TRBJ2-3 . many TRBV7-2 TGTGCCAGCAGCCTGTATATGGTTACGCAGTATTTT CASSLYMVTQYF
TRBJ1-2 . many TRBV4-3 TGCGCCAGCAGCCAAGAAGACGGATACTATGGCTACACCTTC CASSQEDGYYGYTF
TRBJ2-6 . . TRBV29-1 TGCAGCGTTCAAACTTTCTCTGGGGCCAACGTCCTGACTTTC CSVQTFSGANVLTF
TRBJ2-3 TRBD1 . TRBV6-1 TGTGCCAGCAGTAGCAGAACAGGGGGCCCCACAGATACGCAGTATTTT CASSSRTGGPTDTQYF
TRBJ1-1 . many TRBV5-1 TGCGCCAGCAGCTTGATAGGGAACACTGAAGCTTTCTTT CASSLIGNTEAFF
TRBJ2-7 . few TRBV20-1 TGCAGTGCTAGAGGATCCGCCTACGAGCAGTACTTC CSARGSAYEQYF
TRBJ2-1 . . TRBV4-3 TGCGCCAGCAGTCGAAACCCTGGGGGCGGACGCACGAATGAGCAGTTCTTC CASSRNPGGGRTNEQFF
TRBJ2-2 . many TRBV7-2 TGTGCCAGCAGTTATTACACCGGGGAGCTGTTTTTT CASSYYTGELFF
TRBJ1-2 TRBD1 . TRBV20-1 TGCAGTGCTAGGACCGGGACAGGGCCAACTGGCTACACCTTC CSARTGTGPTGYTF
TRBJ2-1 TRBD2 . TRBV6-5 TGTGCCAGCAGTCACCGACTAGCGGCTGGTAATGAGCAGTTCTTC CASSHRLAAGNEQFF
TRBJ2-1 TRBD2 many TRBV7-2 TGTGCCAGCAGCAAACTAGCGGGAGTGTTTACTGAGCAGTTCTTC CASSKLAGVFTEQFF
TRBJ2-6 . many TRBV4-1 TGCGCCAGCAGCCGGGAAGAACTATTCTCTGGGGCCAACGTCCTGACTTTC CASSREELFSGANVLTF
TRBJ2-2 . many TRBV15 TGTGCCACCAGCAGAGTCAGAACCGGGGAGCTGTTTTTT CATSRVRTGELFF
TRBJ1-5 . many TRBV20-1 TGCAGTGCCCCTAAGACCGGGGATAGCAATCAGCCCCAGCATTTT CSAPKTGDSNQPQHF
TRBJ2-7 . . TRBV6-6 TGTGCCAGCAGTTCTGCTCCGGAGCAGTACTTC CASSSAPEQYF
TRBJ2-5 . few TRBV7-2 TGTGCCAGCAGCCTCGGAGGTCCGGGAACCCAGTACTTC CASSLGGPGTQYF